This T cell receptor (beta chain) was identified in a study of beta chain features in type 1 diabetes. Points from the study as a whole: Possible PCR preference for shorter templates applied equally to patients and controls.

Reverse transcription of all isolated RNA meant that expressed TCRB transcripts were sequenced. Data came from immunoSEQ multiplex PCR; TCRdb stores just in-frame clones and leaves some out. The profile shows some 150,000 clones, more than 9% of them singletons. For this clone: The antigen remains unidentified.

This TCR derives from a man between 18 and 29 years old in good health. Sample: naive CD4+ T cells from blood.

CDR3 amino acids: CASSEAHGTVYGYTF. The CDR3 region has the DNA TGTGCCAGCAGTGAAGCGCATGGGACAGTCTATGGCTACACCTTC. The V and J genes are TRBV6-1 and TRBJ1-2; TRBD1 matches at 7 bases. CDR3 length: 15 residues. Germline V gene sequence: CDR1 MNHNS, CDR2 SASEGT. V trimming: 0 bases; J trimming: 4 bases; junction bases outside the gene matches: 5.